The rows below give T cell receptor beta chains drawn from one sample of a study of shared clonotypes between healthy human individuals. TCRdb keeps only in-frame clones here, not all; method: immunoSEQ multiplex PCR. In the table there are around 2.1 million clones, 93% of which are singletons. The specimen sequenced was naive CD8+ T cells from PBMCs. These receptors were obtained from a young man in good health. Some clones in this sample may be carry-over from other donors' samples. CDR3s include the opening cysteine and the closing phenylalanine or tryptophan. D genes are given only for firm matches. A row's size may be missing; if present it is once, few, many or a size class.

NA	TRBV2	TRBJ2-5	NA	CASSESGRGSEGETQYF	TGTGCCAGCAGTGAGTCGGGGCGTGGGAGTGAGGGAGAGACCCAGTACTTC
NA	TRBV6-5	TRBJ1-4	NA	CASSYSRWGANEKLFF	TGTGCCAGCAGTTACTCCAGATGGGGGGCTAATGAAAAACTGTTTTTT
NA	TRBV25-1	TRBJ2-3	NA	CASGGWDTQYF	TGTGCCAGCGGGGGGTGGGATACGCAGTATTTT
NA	TRBV10-3	TRBJ1-5	NA	CAISPGGVGSQPQHF	TGTGCCATCAGCCCCGGGGGTGTAGGTTCTCAGCCCCAGCATTTT
TRBD1	TRBV27	TRBJ2-1	NA	CASRPTAGQGSDEQFF	TGTGCCAGCAGGCCCACCGCGGGACAGGGGAGCGATGAGCAGTTCTTC
NA	TRBV7-8	TRBJ2-7	NA	CASSLVLGNTYEQYF	TGTGCCAGCAGCTTAGTTCTAGGGAACACCTACGAGCAGTACTTC
TRBD2	TRBV27	TRBJ2-1	NA	CASSLTGLAAPSGNEQFF	TGTGCCAGCAGTCTAACCGGACTAGCGGCCCCGTCTGGGAATGAGCAGTTCTTC
NA	TRBV9	TRBJ1-2	NA	CASSERGDYGYTF	TGTGCCAGCAGCGAAAGGGGAGACTATGGCTACACCTTC
TRBD1	TRBV29-1	TRBJ2-4	NA	CSVASTGALAKNIQYF	TGCAGCGTTGCCTCGACAGGGGCTCTAGCCAAAAACATTCAGTACTTC
NA	TRBV7-2	TRBJ1-2	once	CASSLGLGRYGYTF	TGTGCCAGCAGCTTAGGTCTGGGCCGGTATGGCTACACCTTC
NA	TRBV7-9	TRBJ1-3	once	CASSFFIAETGNTIYF	TGTGCCAGCAGCTTCTTTATTGCAGAGACTGGAAACACCATATATTTT
TRBD1	TRBV28	TRBJ1-1	NA	CASSFGTGNLDTEAFF	TGTGCCAGCAGTTTCGGGACAGGGAATTTGGACACTGAAGCTTTCTTT
TRBD2	TRBV28	TRBJ2-1	NA	CASRILAEGDEQFF	TGTGCCAGCAGAATACTAGCGGAGGGGGATGAGCAGTTCTTC
NA	TRBV5-8	TRBJ2-1	NA	CASSRDFNNNEQFF	TGTGCCAGCAGCAGGGACTTCAACAACAATGAGCAGTTCTTC
NA	TRBV5-1	TRBJ1-1	NA	CASTSGGSEAFF	TGCGCCAGCACATCTGGGGGAAGTGAAGCTTTCTTT
TRBD2	TRBV30	TRBJ2-3	NA	CASYNEGLAGDSTDTQYF	TGTGCCTCGTATAATGAGGGACTAGCGGGGGATAGCACAGATACGCAGTATTTT
TRBD1	TRBV28	TRBJ2-1	NA	CASSSLQNPGQGALEQFF	TGTGCCAGCAGTTCTCTCCAGAATCCGGGACAGGGGGCGTTAGAGCAGTTCTTC
NA	TRBV9	TRBJ2-1	NA	CASSVYGGSTDEQFF	TGTGCCAGCAGCGTCTATGGGGGGAGCACCGATGAGCAGTTCTTC
TRBD1	TRBV4-1	TRBJ2-5	NA	CASSRDRGQGETQYF	TGCGCCAGCAGCCGTGACAGGGGACAAGGAGAGACCCAGTACTTC
NA	TRBV9	TRBJ1-2	NA	CASSVADSGRFGYTF	TGTGCCAGCAGCGTAGCTGACAGTGGTAGGTTTGGCTACACCTTC
NA	TRBV12-5	TRBJ2-2	NA	CASGLAAGELFF	TGTGCTAGTGGTTTGGCCGCCGGGGAGCTGTTTTTT
NA	TRBV27	TRBJ2-1	NA	CASSLRDGSYNEQFF	TGTGCCAGCAGTTTAAGGGACGGCTCCTACAATGAGCAGTTCTTC
NA	TRBV5-1	TRBJ2-7	NA	CASSFSQGTYEQYF	TGCGCCAGCAGCTTCTCTCAGGGTACCTACGAGCAGTACTTC
NA	TRBV2	TRBJ2-7	NA	CASSESFGAYEQYF	TGTGCCAGCAGTGAGTCTTTCGGGGCCTACGAGCAGTACTTC
NA	TRBV10-2	TRBJ2-1	NA	CASNDYSYNEQFF	TGCGCCAGCAACGACTACTCCTACAATGAGCAGTTCTTC
NA	TRBV27	TRBJ1-1	NA	CASRPAFGRENTEAFF	TGTGCCAGCAGACCCGCCTTCGGCAGGGAGAACACTGAAGCTTTCTTT
NA	TRBV6-6	TRBJ1-1	NA	CASSHKRGDEAFF	TGTGCCAGCAGCCACAAAAGAGGTGATGAAGCTTTCTTT
TRBD1	TRBV28	TRBJ2-7	NA	CASSFLGQRSYEQYF	TGTGCCAGCAGTTTTTTGGGACAGCGATCCTACGAGCAGTACTTC
TRBD1	TRBV28	TRBJ2-2	once	CASTYGTENTGELFF	TGTGCCAGCACCTACGGGACAGAGAACACCGGGGAGCTGTTTTTT
TRBD2	TRBV29-1	TRBJ2-7	once	CSASGTSGRAYEQYF	TGCAGCGCTTCCGGGACTAGCGGGAGAGCTTACGAGCAGTACTTC
TRBD1	TRBV5-6	TRBJ2-7	NA	CATKTGDSYEQYF	TGTGCCACGAAGACAGGGGACTCCTACGAGCAGTACTTC
NA	TRBV14	TRBJ2-7	NA	CASSPSLRSYEQYF	TGTGCCAGCAGCCCCTCCTTGAGATCCTACGAGCAGTACTTC
TRBD2	TRBV27	TRBJ2-7	NA	CASSGRTSGYEQYF	TGTGCCAGCAGTGGAAGGACTAGCGGCTACGAGCAGTACTTC
NA	TRBV11-2	TRBJ1-2	NA	CASSLDGGGGYTF	TGTGCCAGCAGCTTAGATGGGGGAGGCGGCTACACCTTC
NA	TRBV2	TRBJ1-5	NA	CASSAGGRVGGNQPQHF	TGTGCCAGCAGTGCTGGGGGCCGGGTGGGAGGCAATCAGCCCCAGCATTTT
TRBD2	TRBV28	TRBJ2-1	NA	CASTETGGYNEQFF	TGTGCCAGCACAGAAACGGGAGGGTACAATGAGCAGTTCTTC